This T cell receptor beta chain was sequenced in a study of OX40 agonist ivuxolimab in advanced cancers. Overall study: Checkpoint inhibitors had been given previously to 40% of patients. Study outcomes and limitations: In the expanded peripheral T cells, antigen specificity was never determined. Expanded clones belonging to CD8+ T cells outnumbered, on average, those of CD4+.

Turning to this clone: Its antigen is unidentified.

Profiling relied on immunoSEQ multiplex PCR, and the TCRdb table lists in-frame clones only, not all of them. The repertoire holds about 64,000 clones, about 83% seen once, with approximately 9.4% in the top ten. The sequence was collected from an adult with an advanced solid tumor such as melanoma, head and neck, liver or kidney cancer. The sample was CD4+ or CD8+ T cells sorted from blood, taken in a trial of the OX40 agonist ivuxolimab.

For the CDR3, the DNA is TGCGCCAGCAGCCAAGAAAACATACGGGGCTACACCTTC. This codes for CASSQENIRGYTF. V and J are TRBV4-1 and TRBJ1-2, with unresolved D. V was pared by 0 bases and J by 8 bases, with 10 bases between. Germline V gene sequence: CDR1 MGHRA, CDR2 YSYEKL. CDR3 size: 13 residues.